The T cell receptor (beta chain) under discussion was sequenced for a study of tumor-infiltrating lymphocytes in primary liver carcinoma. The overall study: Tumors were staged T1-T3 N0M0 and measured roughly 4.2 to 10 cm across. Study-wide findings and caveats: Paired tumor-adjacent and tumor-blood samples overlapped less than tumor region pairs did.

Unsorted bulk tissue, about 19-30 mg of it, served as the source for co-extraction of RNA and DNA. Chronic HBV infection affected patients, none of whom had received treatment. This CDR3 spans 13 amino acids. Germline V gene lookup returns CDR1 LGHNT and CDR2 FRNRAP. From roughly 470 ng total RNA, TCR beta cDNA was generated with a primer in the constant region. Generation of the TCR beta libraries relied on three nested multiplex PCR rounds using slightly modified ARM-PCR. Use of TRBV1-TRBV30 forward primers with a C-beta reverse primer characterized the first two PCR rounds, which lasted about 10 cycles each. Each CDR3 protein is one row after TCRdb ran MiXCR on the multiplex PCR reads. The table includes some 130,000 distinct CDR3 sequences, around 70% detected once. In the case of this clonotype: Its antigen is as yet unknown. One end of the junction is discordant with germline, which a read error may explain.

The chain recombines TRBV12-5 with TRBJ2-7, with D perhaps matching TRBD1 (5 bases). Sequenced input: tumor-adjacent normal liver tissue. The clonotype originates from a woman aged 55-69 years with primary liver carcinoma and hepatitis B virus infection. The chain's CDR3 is CACGLDKGYEQYF. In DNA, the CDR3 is TGTGCTTGTGGTTTGGACAAGGGGTACGAGCAGTACTTC.